This T cell receptor beta chain was sequenced in a study of T cell responses to AZD1222 COVID-19 vaccine. General study points: Unmutated regions of variants are reportedly targeted by nearly half of spike-specific TCRs. Along spike, vaccine-associated CD4 TCRs were found throughout, with dominance at 160-218 and 743-854.

Details on this clone: The target antigen is unknown.

TCRdb's table, derived via immunoSEQ multiplex PCR, lists solely in-frame clones and lacks some. This sample has under 150,000 clones, with more than 85% found just once. Sequenced here: peripheral blood, sampled on day 0 of AZD1222 vaccination. The sequence was obtained from an adult in good health.

The CDR3 reads CASSTFVTGQEPQHF. The CDR3 region has the DNA TGTGCCAGTAGTACCTTCGTGACAGGTCAAGAGCCCCAGCATTTT. V gene TRBV19 combines with J gene TRBJ1-5, with D perhaps TRBD1 (6 bases). The germline V gene has CDR1 LNHDA and CDR2 SQIVND (reference sequence). Trimming removed 4 bases from V and 8 bases from J, with 18 bases in between. The CDR3 totals 15 residues.